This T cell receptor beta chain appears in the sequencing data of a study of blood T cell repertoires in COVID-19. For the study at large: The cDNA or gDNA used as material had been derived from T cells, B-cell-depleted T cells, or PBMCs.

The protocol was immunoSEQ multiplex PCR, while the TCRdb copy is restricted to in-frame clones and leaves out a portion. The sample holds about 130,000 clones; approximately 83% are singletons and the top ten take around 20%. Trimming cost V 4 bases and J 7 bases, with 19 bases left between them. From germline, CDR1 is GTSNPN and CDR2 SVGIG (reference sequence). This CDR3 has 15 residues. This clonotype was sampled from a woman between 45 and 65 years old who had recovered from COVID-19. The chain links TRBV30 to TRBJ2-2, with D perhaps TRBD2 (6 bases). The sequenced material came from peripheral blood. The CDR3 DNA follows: TGTGCCTGGATCCCGGCGGGACCGAGTGTCGGGGAGCTGTTTTTT. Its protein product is CAWIPAGPSVGELFF.